Sequencing of this T cell receptor (beta chain) was carried out in a study of post-analysis software for immune sequencing data. Study-level background: In terms of disease course, relapsing-remitting, secondary progressive and progressive-relapsing multiple sclerosis were included.

The study, taken as a whole, reports: Multiple sclerosis was associated with a significant reduction in normalized Chao1 diversity relative to controls. Strong co-clustering by F measure was evident for samples that had been prepared in the same batch. Relative to controls, patients had 5 or 6 TRBV segments at higher frequency, with TRBV5-6, TRBV5-1 and TRBV20-1 among these.

CDR1 and CDR2 (germline): SGHRS, YFSETQ. This CDR3 has 13 amino acids. This clonotype was found many times. The target antigen is unknown. The junction and the germline gene differ at one end; a read error may be behind it. Prepared libraries of TCR beta cDNA carried unique molecular identifiers. The T cell input of about 1 to 10 million gave about 470,000 cDNA molecules. TCRdb fed the PCR reads into MiXCR, producing one record per CDR3 protein. The sample has more than 350,000 distinct CDR3 sequences, approximately 39% seen once; the top ten hold approximately 7.1%. The chain couples TRBV5-1 to TRBJ1-2; 8 nucleotides match TRBD1. The clonotype was recovered from a girl aged 2 to 9 with multiple sclerosis. The material sequenced was blood. CDR3 loop: CASSLDRDYGYTF. CDR3 sequence (DNA): TGTGCCAGCAGCTTGGACAGGGACTATGGCTACACCTTC.